The following is a T cell receptor (beta chain) sequence with its context. No antigen is known for it. The CDR3 is 12 amino acids. V lost 7 bases and J lost 7, with 14 bases in between. The germline V gene encodes CDR1 MDHEN and CDR2 SYDVKM. The entry originates in a study of cytomegalovirus exposure and HLA in healthy donors. Findings and caveats of the study: TCR association rates varied by HLA locus in a later analysis, with DRB1 highest and HLA-C lowest.

Healthy donors of bone marrow made up the group. The PCR contained 60 Vbeta and 13 Jbeta primers. Profiling relied on immunoSEQ multiplex PCR, and the TCRdb table lists in-frame clones only, not all of them. The specimen's table records roughly 43,000 clones. This clonotype was obtained from a woman aged 40 to 55 in good health and CMV-seronegative. V is TRBV28 and J is TRBJ2-7; D is perhaps TRBD1 (6 bases). The specimen was PBMCs. CDR3 bases: TGTGCCAGCAAGGGGGTTAGAAAGGAGCAGTACTTC. This codes for CASKGVRKEQYF.